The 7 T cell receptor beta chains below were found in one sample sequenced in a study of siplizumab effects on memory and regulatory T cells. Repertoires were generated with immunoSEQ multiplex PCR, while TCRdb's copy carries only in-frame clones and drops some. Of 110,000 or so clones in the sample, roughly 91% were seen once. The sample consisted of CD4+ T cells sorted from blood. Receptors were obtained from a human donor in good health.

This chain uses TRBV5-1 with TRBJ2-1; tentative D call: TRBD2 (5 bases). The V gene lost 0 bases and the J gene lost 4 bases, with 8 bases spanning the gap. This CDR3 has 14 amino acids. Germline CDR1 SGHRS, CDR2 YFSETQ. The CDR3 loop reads CASSLDPGYNEQFF. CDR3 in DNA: TGCGCCAGCAGCTTGGATCCGGGATACAATGAGCAGTTCTTC.

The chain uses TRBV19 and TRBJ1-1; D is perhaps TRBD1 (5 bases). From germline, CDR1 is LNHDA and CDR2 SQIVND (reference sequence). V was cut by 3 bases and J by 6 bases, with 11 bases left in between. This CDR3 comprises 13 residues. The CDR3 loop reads CASSMTVSAEAFF. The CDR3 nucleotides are TGTGCCAGTAGTATGACAGTTTCTGCTGAAGCTTTCTTT.

For the CDR3, the DNA is TGTGCCAGCAGCTTAGATCCGGTTTTGGGGGAGCTGTTTTTT. Protein sequence: CASSLDPVLGELFF. The chain is built from TRBV11-2 and TRBJ2-2; no firm D call. Germline V gene sequence: CDR1 SGHAT, CDR2 FQNNGV. The CDR3 covers 14 residues. The V end lost 0 bases, the J end lost 8 bases, and 10 bases lay between the germline ends.

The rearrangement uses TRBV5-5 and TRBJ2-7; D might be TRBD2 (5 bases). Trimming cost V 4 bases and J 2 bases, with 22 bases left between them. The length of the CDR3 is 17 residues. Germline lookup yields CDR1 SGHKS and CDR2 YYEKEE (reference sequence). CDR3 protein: CASSAGVLRGATYEQYF. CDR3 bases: TGTGCCAGCAGCGCGGGCGTCTTAAGAGGAGCAACCTACGAGCAGTACTTC.

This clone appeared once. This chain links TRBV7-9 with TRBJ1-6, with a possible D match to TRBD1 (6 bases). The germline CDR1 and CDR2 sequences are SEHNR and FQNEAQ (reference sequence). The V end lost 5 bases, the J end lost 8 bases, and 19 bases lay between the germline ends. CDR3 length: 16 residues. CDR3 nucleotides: TGTGCCAGCAGCCCCCCTTTTCGGGGGGCTGATTCACCCCTCCACTTT. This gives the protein CASSPPFRGADSPLHF. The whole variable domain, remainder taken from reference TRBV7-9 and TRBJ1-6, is DTGVSQNPRHKITKRGQNVTFRCDPISEHNRLYWYRQTLGQGPEFLTYFQNEAQLEKSRLLSDRFSAERPKGSFSTLEIQRTEQGDSAMYLCASSPPFRGADSPLHFGNGTRLTVT.

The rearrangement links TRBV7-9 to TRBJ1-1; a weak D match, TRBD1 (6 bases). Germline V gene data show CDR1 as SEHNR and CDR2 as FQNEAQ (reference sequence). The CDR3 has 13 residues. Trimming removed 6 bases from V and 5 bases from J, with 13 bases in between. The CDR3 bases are TGTGCCAGCAGACACAGGGAAAAGACTGAAGCTTTCTTT. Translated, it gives CASRHREKTEAFF.

The CDR3: CASSPLGTGNEVASGYTF. The CDR3, as DNA: TGTGCCAGCTCACCACTGGGGACAGGGAATGAGGTTGCGAGTGGCTACACCTTC. The genes are TRBV18 and TRBJ1-2, with TRBD1 matching over 9 bases. Trimming removed 1 base from V and 7 bases from J; junction bases left unmatched: 16. Looked up from germline, CDR1 is KGHSH and CDR2 is LQKENI. CDR3 size: 18 residues. Full variable domain (remainder filled in from reference TRBV18 and TRBJ1-2): NAGVMQNPRHLVRRRGQEARLRCSPMKGHSHVYWYRQLPEEGLKFMVYLQKENIIDESGMPKERFSAEFPKEGPSILRIQQVVRGDSAAYFCASSPLGTGNEVASGYTFGSGTRLTVV.